The T cell receptor beta chain under discussion was sequenced for a study of T-cell memory formation after mild COVID-19. Study-level background: Largely, TCR clusters stayed within a single donor. The study's findings and limits: Those CD4+ clones that contracted were mainly in CM and EM (CD8+ ones in EMRA). Day 15 to 85 contracting clones showed balanced CD4/CD8; day 15 to 37 expanders favored CD4+.

TCRdb recomputed calls from the 5' RACE reads with MiXCR, one row per CDR3 protein. Among 240,000 or so distinct CDR3 sequences listed, around a tenth were seen once. This clonotype showed up just a few times. No antigen is known for it. This CDR3 spans 14 amino acids. Trimming pared 4 bases from V and 5 bases from J, leaving 14 bases between. Looked up from germline, CDR1 is ENHRY and CDR2 is SYGVKD. What was sequenced was PBMCs or a T cell subset sorted from them (not recorded which). The genes are TRBV10-3 and TRBJ2-5; a possible D gene is TRBD1 (6 bases). This TCR was sampled from a man aged 18 to 29 who had mild COVID-19 (a few samples of this study predate the infection). Cell type and time point are not known. CDR3 coding DNA: TGTGCCATCAGTGCCGAAGGGGGTGGGGAGACCCAGTACTTC. Protein sequence: CAISAEGGGETQYF.